This T cell receptor (beta chain) was captured by sequencing in a study of early T cells in non-severe SARS-CoV-2 infection. TCRdb independently ran MiXCR on the 5' RACE reads; one entry per CDR3 protein. The sample has tens of thousands of distinct CDR3 sequences; 9% to 15% are singletons. This clonotype was observed at least ten times. Germline assignment: CDR1 SGHVS and CDR2 FNYEAQ. The CDR3 is 15 amino acids. The V end was cut by 5 bases, the J end by 9 bases, with 22 bases between. The rearrangement joins TRBV7-6 to TRBJ2-5, with D perhaps TRBD2 (5 bases). Sequenced: whole blood. The origin of this receptor is an adult who was a healthcare worker with PCR-confirmed SARS-CoV-2 infection or an uninfected control (not recorded which). The CDR3 DNA reads as TGTGCCAGCAGCCTCCCACCCGGGCGGCTCGGGGCCCAGTACTTC. Translation gives CASSLPPGRLGAQYF.